Listed below are T cell receptor beta chains from one sample, sequenced in a study of OX40 agonist ivuxolimab in advanced cancers. Profiled with immunoSEQ multiplex PCR; TCRdb holds only in-frame clones, not every one. The sample has about 71,000 clones, about 81% seen once. The starting material was CD4+ or CD8+ T cells sorted from blood, obtained in a trial of the OX40 agonist ivuxolimab. The receptors here all came from an adult with an advanced solid tumor such as melanoma, head and neck, liver or kidney cancer. Both conserved end residues are trimmed from each CDR3.

>TRBJ2-7|TRBV6-1
ASTTRQGYEQY
>TRBJ2-7|TRBV9
ASSVEEGEQY
>TRBJ2-7|TRBV6-6
ASREPDGILEQY
>TRBJ1-1|TRBV9
ASSPRQGTNTEAF
>TRBJ1-1|TRBV15
ATSRGRGLNTEAF
>TRBJ1-1|TRBV18
ASSPGQGNGEAF
>TRBJ2-1|TRBV11-3
ASSPGLAGLDEQF
>TRBJ1-3|TRBV5-6
ASSWTDAGNTIY
>TRBJ1-1|TRBV7-2
ASSLVAGLNTEAF
>TRBJ1-3|TRBV30
AWSMGQGRNTIY
>TRBJ2-5|TRBV25-1
ASSEYGSGAGETQY
>TRBJ2-2|TRBV6-6
ASSYGVAGVPGELF
>TRBJ2-5|TRBV13
ASSLREVGAQETQY